This entry concerns a single TCR beta chain. The antigen is unknown. Naive CD8 populations comprised CD45RO-negative cells positively selected for CCR7, excluding terminally differentiated effector memory CD45RA+ cells. The sample belongs to a study of shared clonotypes between healthy human individuals. Findings and caveats of the study: Naive CD4 clonotypes were shared across several donors at roughly 4.6%.

The CDR3 covers 18 residues. The germline gives CDR1 MGHRA, CDR2 YSYEKL. Trimming pared 1 base from V and 4 bases from J, leaving 20 bases between. Some clones are missing from TCRdb's copy, which holds only in-frame ones; the method was immunoSEQ multiplex PCR. The sample holds some 1,900,000 clones; around 96% are singletons and the top ten take 1% to 1.5%. This sequence joins TRBV4-1 and TRBJ1-5, with D possibly TRBD1 on 5 matching bases. This receptor was obtained from a man aged 18 to 29 in good health. The sequenced material came from naive CD8+ T cells sorted from blood. CDR3 DNA: TGCGCCAGCAGCCAAGTCCCACTCTCGGGGCTAGGGAATCAGCCCCAGCATTTT. Amino acids: CASSQVPLSGLGNQPQHF.